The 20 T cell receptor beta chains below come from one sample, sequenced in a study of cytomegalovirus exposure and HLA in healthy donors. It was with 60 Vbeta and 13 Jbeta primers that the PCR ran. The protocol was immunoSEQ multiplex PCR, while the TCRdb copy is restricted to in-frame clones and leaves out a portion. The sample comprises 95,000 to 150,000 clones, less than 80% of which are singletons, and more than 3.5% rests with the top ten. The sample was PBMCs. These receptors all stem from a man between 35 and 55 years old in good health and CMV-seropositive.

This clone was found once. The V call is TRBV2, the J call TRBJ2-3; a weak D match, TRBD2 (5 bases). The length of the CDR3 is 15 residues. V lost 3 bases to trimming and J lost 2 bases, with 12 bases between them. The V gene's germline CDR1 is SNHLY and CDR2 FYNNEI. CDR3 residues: CASSDEGTYTDTQYF. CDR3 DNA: TGTGCCAGCAGTGATGAGGGCACCTACACAGATACGCAGTATTTT.

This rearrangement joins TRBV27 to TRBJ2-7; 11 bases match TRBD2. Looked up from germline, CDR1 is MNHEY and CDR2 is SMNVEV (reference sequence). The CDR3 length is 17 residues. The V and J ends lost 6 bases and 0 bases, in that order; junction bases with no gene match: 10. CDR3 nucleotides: TGTGCCAGCAGGATAATCGCTACTAGCGGGAGCTCCTACGAGCAGTACTTC. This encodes CASRIIATSGSSYEQYF.

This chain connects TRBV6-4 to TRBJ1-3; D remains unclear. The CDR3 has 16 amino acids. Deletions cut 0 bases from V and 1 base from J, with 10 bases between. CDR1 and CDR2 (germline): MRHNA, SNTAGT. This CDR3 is CASSDSSRGSGNTIYF. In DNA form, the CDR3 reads TGTGCCAGCAGTGACTCATCGCGAGGATCTGGAAACACCATATATTTT.

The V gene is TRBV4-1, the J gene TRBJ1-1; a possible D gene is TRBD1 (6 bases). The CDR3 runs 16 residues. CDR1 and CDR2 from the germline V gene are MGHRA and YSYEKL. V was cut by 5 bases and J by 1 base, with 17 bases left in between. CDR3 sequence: CASSGEGGARNTEAFF. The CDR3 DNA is TGCGCCAGCAGCGGGGAGGGGGGCGCGAGGAACACTGAAGCTTTCTTT.

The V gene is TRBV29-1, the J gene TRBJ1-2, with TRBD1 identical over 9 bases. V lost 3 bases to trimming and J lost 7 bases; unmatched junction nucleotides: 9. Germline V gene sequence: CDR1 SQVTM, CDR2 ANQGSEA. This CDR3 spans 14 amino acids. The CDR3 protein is CSVEGGTGTAGYTF. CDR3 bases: TGCAGCGTTGAGGGTGGGACAGGGACGGCTGGCTACACCTTC.

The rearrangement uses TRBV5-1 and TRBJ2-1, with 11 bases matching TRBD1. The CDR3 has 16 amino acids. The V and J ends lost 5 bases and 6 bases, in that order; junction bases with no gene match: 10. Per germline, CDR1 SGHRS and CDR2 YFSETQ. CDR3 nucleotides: TGCGCCAGCAGTGACCATGGGACAGGGGGAGGCAATGAGCAGTTCTTC. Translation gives CASSDHGTGGGNEQFF.

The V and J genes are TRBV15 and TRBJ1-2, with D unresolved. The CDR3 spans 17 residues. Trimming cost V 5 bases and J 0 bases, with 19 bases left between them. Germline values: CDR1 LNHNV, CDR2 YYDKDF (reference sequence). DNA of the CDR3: TGTGCCACCAGCCCCCCGATGTTAACTCGAGCTAACTATGGCTACACCTTC. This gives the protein CATSPPMLTRANYGYTF.

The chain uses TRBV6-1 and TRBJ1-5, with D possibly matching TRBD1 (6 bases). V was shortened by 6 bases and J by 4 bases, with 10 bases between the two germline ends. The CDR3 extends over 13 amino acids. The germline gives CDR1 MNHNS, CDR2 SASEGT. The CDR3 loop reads CASRMDSNQPQHF. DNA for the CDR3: TGTGCCAGCAGAATGGACAGTAATCAGCCCCAGCATTTT.

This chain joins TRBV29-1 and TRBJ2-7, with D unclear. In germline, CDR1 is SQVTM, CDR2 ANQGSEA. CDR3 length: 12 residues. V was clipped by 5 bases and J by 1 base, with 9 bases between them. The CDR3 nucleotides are TGCAGCGTTAGGCAGGCTTCCTACGAGCAGTACTTC. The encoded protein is CSVRQASYEQYF.

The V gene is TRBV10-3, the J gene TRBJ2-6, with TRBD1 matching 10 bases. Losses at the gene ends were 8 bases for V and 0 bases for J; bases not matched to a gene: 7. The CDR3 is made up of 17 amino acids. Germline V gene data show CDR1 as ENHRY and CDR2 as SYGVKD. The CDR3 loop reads CAIGGGQGFSGANVLTF. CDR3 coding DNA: TGTGCCATCGGGGGGGGACAGGGGTTCTCTGGGGCCAACGTCCTGACTTTC.

The CDR3 loop is CASSFSTGFNTEAFF. The CDR3, as DNA: TGTGCCAGCAGTTTTTCAACAGGATTTAACACTGAAGCTTTCTTT. This chain uses TRBV28 with TRBJ1-1, with TRBD1 as a possible D gene (5 bases). Germline V gene sequence: CDR1 MDHEN, CDR2 SYDVKM. Trimming shortened V by 3 bases and J by 2 bases, and 13 bases separated the two germline ends. The CDR3 sequence is 15 residues long.

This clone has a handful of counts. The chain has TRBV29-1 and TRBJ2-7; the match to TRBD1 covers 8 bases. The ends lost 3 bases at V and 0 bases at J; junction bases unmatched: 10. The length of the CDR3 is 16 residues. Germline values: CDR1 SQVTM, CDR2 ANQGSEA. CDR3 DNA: TGCAGCGTTGAGGGGGAGCCGGGACAGGCCTCCTACGAGCAGTACTTC. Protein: CSVEGEPGQASYEQYF.

The CDR3 is CAWSATDNYGYTF. The DNA of the CDR3 is TGTGCCTGGAGTGCGACAGATAACTATGGCTACACCTTC. J is TRBJ1-2 and V is TRBV30; maybe TRBD1 (5 bases). Germline V gene lookup returns CDR1 GTSNPN and CDR2 SVGIG (reference sequence). This CDR3 has 13 amino acids. Between the trimmed V and J ends, which lost 1 base and 1 base, there was a span of 7 bases.

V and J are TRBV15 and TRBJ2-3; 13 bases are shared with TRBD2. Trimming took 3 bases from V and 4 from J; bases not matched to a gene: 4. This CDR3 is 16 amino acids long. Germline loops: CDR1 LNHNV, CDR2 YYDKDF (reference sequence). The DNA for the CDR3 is TGTGCCACCAGCAGGACTAGCGGGGGGTCATCAGATACGCAGTATTTT. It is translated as CATSRTSGGSSDTQYF. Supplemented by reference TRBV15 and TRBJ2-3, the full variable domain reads DAMVIQNPRYQVTQFGKPVTLSCSQTLNHNVMYWYQQKSSQAPKLLFHYYDKDFNNEADTPDNFQSRRPNTSFCFLDIRSPGLGDTAMYLCATSRTSGGSSDTQYFGPGTRLTVL.

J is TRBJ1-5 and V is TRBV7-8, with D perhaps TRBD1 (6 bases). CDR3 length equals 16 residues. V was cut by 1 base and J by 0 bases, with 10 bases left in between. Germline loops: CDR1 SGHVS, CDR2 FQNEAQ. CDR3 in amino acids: CASSLEVGASNQPQHF. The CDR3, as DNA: TGTGCCAGCAGCTTAGAGGTGGGGGCTAGCAATCAGCCCCAGCATTTT.

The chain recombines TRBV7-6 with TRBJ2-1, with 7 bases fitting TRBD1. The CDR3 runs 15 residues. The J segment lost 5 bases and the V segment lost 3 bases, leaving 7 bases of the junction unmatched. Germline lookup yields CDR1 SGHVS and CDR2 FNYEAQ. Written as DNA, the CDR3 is TGTGCCAGCAGCTTCCAACAGGGGATGCACAATGAGCAGTTCTTC. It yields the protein CASSFQQGMHNEQFF.

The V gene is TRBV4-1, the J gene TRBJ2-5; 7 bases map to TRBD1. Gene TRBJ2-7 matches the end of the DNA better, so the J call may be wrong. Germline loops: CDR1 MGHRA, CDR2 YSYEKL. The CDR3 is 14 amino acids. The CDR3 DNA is TGCGCCAGCAGCCAATTGACAGGGTCAAACGAGCAGTACTTC. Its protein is CASSQLTGSNEQYF.

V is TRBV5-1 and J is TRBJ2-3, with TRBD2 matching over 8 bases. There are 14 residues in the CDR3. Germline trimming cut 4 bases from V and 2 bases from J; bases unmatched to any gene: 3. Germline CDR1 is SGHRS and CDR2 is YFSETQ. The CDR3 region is CASSVAGYTDTQYF. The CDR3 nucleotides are TGCGCCAGCAGCGTAGCGGGGTACACAGATACGCAGTATTTT.

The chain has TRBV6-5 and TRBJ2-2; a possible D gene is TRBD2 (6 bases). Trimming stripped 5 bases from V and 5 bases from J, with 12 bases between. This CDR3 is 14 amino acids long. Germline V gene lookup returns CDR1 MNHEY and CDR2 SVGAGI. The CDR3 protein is CASSPPRETGELFF. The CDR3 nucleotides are TGTGCCAGCAGTCCCCCGCGGGAAACCGGGGAGCTGTTTTTT.

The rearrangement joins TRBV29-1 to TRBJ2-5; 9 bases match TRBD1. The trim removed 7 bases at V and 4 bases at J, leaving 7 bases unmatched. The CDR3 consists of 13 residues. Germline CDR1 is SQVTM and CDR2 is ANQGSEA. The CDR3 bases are TGCAGCGGCCGGGACAGGGTCCTAGAGACCCAGTACTTC. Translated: CSGRDRVLETQYF.